These 29 T cell receptor beta chains came from one sample sequenced in a study of control samples from healthy donors and cancer patients. Some clones are missing from TCRdb's copy, which holds only in-frame ones; the method was immunoSEQ multiplex PCR. The sample consists of about 150,000 clones, over 85% of them appearing once. The sample consisted of blood. All receptors derive from a man aged 18 to 29 in good health.

The CDR3 DNA is TGTGCCAGCAGCGTAGGTGGCCCTGGAAACACCATATATTTT. As protein: CASSVGGPGNTIYF. This chain connects TRBV9 to TRBJ1-3; D gene uncertain. CDR1 and CDR2 (germline): SGDLS, YYNGEE. CDR3 size: 14 residues. V gave up 0 bases and J gave up 2 bases, with 6 bases separating them. Looking up the rest from reference TRBV9 and TRBJ1-3 gives the full variable domain: DSGVTQTPKHLITATGQRVTLRCSPRSGDLSVYWYQQSLDQGLQFLIQYYNGEERAKGNILERFSAQQFPDLHSELNLSSLELGDSALYFCASSVGGPGNTIYFGEGSWLTVV.

The chain has TRBV7-9 and TRBJ2-1, with 8 bases lining up with TRBD2. The CDR3 has 15 amino acids. Germline CDR1 SEHNR, CDR2 FQNEAQ (reference sequence). V lost 6 bases, J lost 3 bases, and 7 bases stayed unmatched. In nucleotides, the CDR3 is TGTGCCAGCAGTGACGCGGGGGGAGGCTACAATGAGCAGTTCTTC. Its translation: CASSDAGGGYNEQFF.

CDR3 sequence (DNA): TGTGCCAGCAGCCAAGCACGGGGGAATAATGAAAAACTGTTTTTT. Translation gives CASSQARGNNEKLFF. The chain recombines TRBV4-2 with TRBJ1-4, with D perhaps matching TRBD1 (5 bases). This CDR3 has 15 residues. Trimming removed 1 base from V and 4 bases from J, with 10 bases in between. Germline V lookup: CDR1 LGHNA, CDR2 YNFKEQ.

This rearrangement joins TRBV10-3 to TRBJ2-7; 10 bases align to TRBD2. The trim removed 7 bases at V and 4 bases at J, leaving 16 bases unmatched. The CDR3 contains 17 residues. CDR1 is ENHRY and CDR2 is SYGVKD in the germline V gene. CDR3 nucleotide sequence: TGTGCCATCAAAGGCTCGGAGCGGGAGGGCCGTTCGTACGAGCAGTACTTC. It translates to CAIKGSEREGRSYEQYF.

The CDR3 sequence is CASSEEAGVNNSPLHF. The CDR3 nucleotides read TGTGCCAGCAGTGAAGAAGCAGGGGTTAATAATTCACCCCTCCACTTT. The V and J genes are TRBV2 and TRBJ1-6; possible D gene TRBD1, 6 bases. The V end lost 1 base, the J end lost 5 bases, and 12 bases lay between the germline ends. The length of the CDR3 is 16 residues. Germline values: CDR1 SNHLY, CDR2 FYNNEI. Together with reference TRBV2 and TRBJ1-6, the CDR3 gives the full variable domain: EPEVTQTPSHQVTQMGQEVILRCVPISNHLYFYWYRQILGQKVEFLVSFYNNEISEKSEIFDDQFSVERPDGSNFTLKIRSTKLEDSAMYFCASSEEAGVNNSPLHFGNGTRLTVT.

The J gene is TRBJ2-1, the V gene TRBV6-1, with 9 positions matching TRBD2. After removal of 0 bases from V and 2 bases from J, the junction contained 11 bases not matched to a gene. The CDR3 length is 19 residues. The germline V gene has CDR1 MNHNS and CDR2 SASEGT. CDR3 DNA: TGTGCCAGCAGTGAAGCCCCGTGGAGGAGGACTAGCGCCTACAATGAGCAGTTCTTC. Its translation is CASSEAPWRRTSAYNEQFF.

J is TRBJ1-5 and V is TRBV4-1; a possible D gene is TRBD1 (5 bases). The CDR3 totals 13 residues. Germline CDR1 and CDR2: MGHRA and YSYEKL. V dropped 3 bases and J dropped 6 bases, with 9 bases sitting between them. CDR3 amino acids: CASSQGVGQPQHF. The DNA of the CDR3 is TGCGCCAGCAGCCAGGGGGTGGGTCAGCCCCAGCATTTT.

The chain links TRBV19 to TRBJ2-2, with D unclear. V lost 3 bases and J 2 bases, leaving 4 bases between the germline ends. CDR3 size: 13 residues. CDR1 and CDR2 from the germline V gene are LNHDA and SQIVND (reference sequence). The CDR3 spells CASSILNTGELFF. The CDR3 coding sequence is TGTGCCAGTAGTATCTTAAACACCGGGGAGCTGTTTTTT.

This clone was observed once. The chain has TRBV6-6 and TRBJ1-1, with a possible D match to TRBD1 (6 bases). CDR3 size: 13 residues. Trimming took off 6 bases at V and 2 bases at J, with 10 bases between the two ends. Germline CDR1 reads MNHNY; CDR2 reads SVGAGI (reference sequence). This chain's CDR3 is CASRMTGNTEAFF. CDR3 bases: TGTGCCAGCAGAATGACAGGTAACACTGAAGCTTTCTTT.

This chain joins TRBV4-1 and TRBJ2-7; 11 nucleotides line up with TRBD2. The trim removed 5 bases at V and 3 bases at J, leaving 9 bases unmatched. Germline loops: CDR1 MGHRA, CDR2 YSYEKL. The CDR3 is 16 amino acids. CDR3 coding DNA: TGCGCCAGCAGCTTCTCCGGGACTAGCGGAAGCTACGAGCAGTACTTC. Translating it yields CASSFSGTSGSYEQYF.

The chain is built from TRBV30 and TRBJ1-5; D not certain. This CDR3 contains 13 residues. V shed 1 base and J shed 3 bases, with 7 bases lying between them. Germline V lookup: CDR1 GTSNPN, CDR2 SVGIG (reference sequence). The CDR3 DNA reads as TGTGCCTGGAGTGCACTCATCAATCAGCCCCAGCATTTT. Translation: CAWSALINQPQHF.

The genes are TRBV6-5 and TRBJ1-6; the D gene is possibly TRBD1 (6 bases). The V and J ends lost 4 bases and 10 bases respectively, with 17 bases between them. This CDR3 is built from 15 residues. Per the germline V gene, CDR1 is MNHEY and CDR2 is SVGAGI. The DNA of the CDR3 is TGTGCCAGCAGTTCCAGAGGGGGTCGGGCCTCACCCCTCCACTTT. Translated, it gives CASSSRGGRASPLHF.

This clone has a single count. The chain carries TRBV9 and TRBJ1-5; D call uncertain. Trimming removed 1 base at V and 0 bases at J, with 5 bases between. This CDR3 has 14 residues. Germline CDR1 is SGDLS and CDR2 is YYNGEE. The CDR3 reads CASSVKHSNQPQHF. CDR3 DNA: TGTGCCAGCAGCGTAAAACATAGCAATCAGCCCCAGCATTTT.

J is TRBJ1-1 and V is TRBV28; D is ambiguous. Germline V gene sequence: CDR1 MDHEN, CDR2 SYDVKM. Trimming stripped 0 bases from V and 3 bases from J, with 5 bases between. The CDR3 has 13 amino acids. The CDR3, as DNA: TGTGCCAGCAGTTTATGGGTATACACTGAAGCTTTCTTT. This translates into CASSLWVYTEAFF.

The chain couples TRBV14 to TRBJ1-1; the D is unclear. CDR3 length: 14 residues. In germline, CDR1 is SGHDN, CDR2 FVKESK. Trimming removed 0 bases at V and 1 base at J, with 6 bases between. CDR3 residues: CASSQDPANTEAFF. The DNA of the CDR3 is TGTGCCAGCAGCCAAGATCCGGCGAACACTGAAGCTTTCTTT.

This chain uses TRBV14 with TRBJ2-2; 10 bases are shared with TRBD1. The germline V gene has CDR1 SGHDN and CDR2 FVKESK. V shed 0 bases, J shed 6 bases, and the junction held 10 bases outside the gene matches. The CDR3 totals 18 residues. CDR3 sequence: CASSQDRFLGTGAGELFF. CDR3 DNA: TGTGCCAGCAGCCAAGATCGATTTCTAGGGACAGGGGCCGGGGAGCTGTTTTTT.

The chain uses TRBV7-9 and TRBJ1-4; 8 bases are a match to TRBD1. V gave up 5 bases and J gave up 8 bases; unmatched junction bases: 10. CDR1 is SEHNR, CDR2 FQNEAQ, per germline (reference sequence). The CDR3 covers 15 residues. The chain's CDR3 is CASSLAGGGREKLFF. The CDR3 region has the DNA TGTGCCAGCAGCCTCGCAGGGGGCGGAAGGGAAAAACTGTTTTTT.

The rearrangement links TRBV28 to TRBJ2-1; D is possibly TRBD1 or TRBD2 (5 bases each). The CDR3 spans 16 residues. Trimming removed 5 bases from V and 7 bases from J, with 21 bases in between. CDR1 MDHEN and CDR2 SYDVKM come from the germline V gene. The CDR3 sequence is CASSVSIGTLRNEQFF. The CDR3 nucleotides read TGTGCCAGCAGTGTCAGTATCGGGACGCTACGGAATGAGCAGTTCTTC. Complete variable domain (other parts from reference TRBV28 and TRBJ2-1): DVKVTQSSRYLVKRTGEKVFLECVQDMDHENMFWYRQDPGLGLRLIYFSYDVKMKEKGDIPEGYSVSREKKERFSLILESASTNQTSMYLCASSVSIGTLRNEQFFGPGTRLTVL.

V is TRBV7-6 and J is TRBJ2-7; D unresolved. This CDR3 is 12 amino acids long. CDR1 SGHVS and CDR2 FNYEAQ come from the germline V gene. The V and J ends lost 5 bases and 4 bases respectively, with 9 bases between them. CDR3 sequence reads: CASSQVPYEQYF. CDR3 nucleotide sequence: TGTGCCAGCAGCCAGGTCCCGTACGAGCAGTACTTC.

The rearrangement joins TRBV9 to TRBJ1-1; TRBD1 matches at 9 bases. Looked up from germline, CDR1 is SGDLS and CDR2 is YYNGEE. V shed 3 bases, J shed 6 bases, and the junction held 6 bases outside the gene matches. The CDR3 consists of 14 residues. CDR3 nucleotide sequence: TGTGCCAGCAGCGAGGGACAGGGTGCCTCTGAAGCTTTCTTT. Translation: CASSEGQGASEAFF.

This chain joins TRBV6-5 and TRBJ1-2; TRBD1 aligns across 7 bases. Germline-derived CDR1 and CDR2 are MNHEY and SVGAGI. The V gene end was trimmed by 10 bases and the J gene end by 5 bases; junction bases not matched to a gene: 16. The CDR3 covers 15 residues. The CDR3 nucleotides read TGTGCCATCCGGGGGGGACAGCCGCCGTCTTATGGCTACACCTTC. It codes for CAIRGGQPPSYGYTF.

V and J are TRBV6-6 and TRBJ1-4; D gene ambiguous. CDR3 size: 14 residues. V lost 7 bases, J lost 3 bases, and 12 bases lay in between. The germline V gene encodes CDR1 MNHNY and CDR2 SVGAGI (reference sequence). CDR3 residues: CASNARDSNEKLFF. The CDR3 DNA sequence: TGTGCCAGCAATGCCCGGGATTCTAATGAAAAACTGTTTTTT.

The CDR3 region is CASSWTGNQPQHF. CDR3 in DNA: TGTGCCAGCAGTTGGACGGGCAATCAGCCCCAGCATTTT. The rearrangement links TRBV28 to TRBJ1-5; D remains unclear. Germline V CDR1 and CDR2: MDHEN, SYDVKM. V shed 4 bases and J shed 2 bases, with 6 bases lying between them. The CDR3 loop spans 13 amino acids.

Here the CDR3 DNA reads TGTGCCAGCAGCTTGGATCTAGCGGGAGGTGTGGATACGCAGTATTTT. The encoded protein is CASSLDLAGGVDTQYF. The chain joins TRBV5-5 to TRBJ2-3; TRBD2 matches at 11 bases. The CDR3 totals 16 residues. V gave up 0 bases and J gave up 6 bases; unmatched junction bases: 6. Per germline, CDR1 SGHKS and CDR2 YYEKEE (reference sequence). Full variable domain (outside the CDR3, taken from reference TRBV5-5 and TRBJ2-3): DAGVTQSPTHLIKTRGQQVTLRCSPISGHKSVSWYQQVLGQGPQFIFQYYEKEERGRGNFPDRFSARQFPNYSSELNVNALLLGDSALYLCASSLDLAGGVDTQYFGPGTRLTVL.

The chain employs TRBV19 and TRBJ1-2, with 8 bases that match TRBD1. The CDR3 spans 14 residues. V shed 6 bases and J 2 bases; nucleotides not matched to a gene: 5. Germline values: CDR1 LNHDA, CDR2 SQIVND (reference sequence). CDR3 coding DNA: TGTGCCAGTAGGGACAGGGCGGCCAACTATGGCTACACCTTC. Translated: CASRDRAANYGYTF. The entire variable domain, with the rest obtained from reference TRBV19 and TRBJ1-2, is as follows: DGGITQSPKYLFRKEGQNVTLSCEQNLNHDAMYWYRQDPGQGLRLIYYSQIVNDFQKGDIAEGYSVSREKKESFPLTVTSAQKNPTAFYLCASRDRAANYGYTFGSGTRLTVV.

V and J are TRBV15 and TRBJ2-5, with D possibly matching TRBD2 (6 bases). V lost 0 bases to trimming and J lost 4 bases, with 12 bases between them. The length of the CDR3 is 15 residues. In germline, CDR1 is LNHNV, CDR2 YYDKDF (reference sequence). The CDR3 here is CATSRDVLAIETQYF. The CDR3 bases are TGTGCCACCAGCAGAGATGTACTAGCAATAGAGACCCAGTACTTC.

The V and J genes are TRBV7-9 and TRBJ1-2, with 8 bases lining up with TRBD1. The CDR3 totals 13 residues. From germline, CDR1 is SEHNR and CDR2 FQNEAQ (reference sequence). V was pared by 2 bases and J by 7 bases, with 3 bases of the junction left unmatched. The CDR3 coding sequence is TGTGCCAGCAGCTTAAGCCAGGGGGCTGGCTACACCTTC. Protein product: CASSLSQGAGYTF.

The sample holds one count of this clone. The chain has TRBV27 and TRBJ1-5; D remains ambiguous. This CDR3 is 14 amino acids long. The V gene's germline CDR1 is MNHEY and CDR2 SMNVEV (reference sequence). The ends were cut back, 0 bases at V and 6 bases at J, with 9 bases in the middle. CDR3 coding DNA: TGTGCCAGCAGTTTATCGCGAGGTGGTCAGCCCCAGCATTTT. Protein sequence: CASSLSRGGQPQHF.

The genes are TRBV19 and TRBJ2-3, with 8 bases lining up with TRBD2. The length of the CDR3 is 14 residues. Trimming at V came to 3 bases and at J to 6 bases, leaving 5 bases not matched to a gene. CDR1 LNHDA and CDR2 SQIVND come from the germline V gene (reference sequence). CDR3 DNA sequence: TGTGCCAGTAGTATGGGCGTAGCGGGGGATACGCAGTATTTT. Amino acids: CASSMGVAGDTQYF.